This T cell receptor (beta chain) was observed in a study of patients and donors after allogeneic stem cell transplantation. Germline V gene lookup returns CDR1 MNHEY and CDR2 SVGAGI. The CDR3 has 14 amino acids. With 0 bases removed from V and 10 bases from J, the gap between germline ends came to 10 bases. This clonotype was seen only a few times. TCRdb analysed the RT-PCR reads with MiXCR anew, one entry per CDR3 protein. The sample has fewer than 180,000 distinct CDR3 sequences, 30% to 45% seen once. The sequence derives from a human donor who was either an allogeneic HSCT recipient or a stem cell or donor lymphocyte infusion donor (not recorded which). It is not recorded whose cells these are; they may come from a transplant donor. Sequenced sample: blood, either unsorted or a sorted T cell fraction (not recorded which). V and J are TRBV6-5 and TRBJ1-6; D call uncertain. The CDR3 nucleotides are TGTGCCAGCAGTTACTCGGGAGGGCGCTCACCCCTCCACTTT. Its protein product is CASSYSGGRSPLHF.